This T cell receptor beta chain was found in a study of blood T cell repertoires in COVID-19. Overall study context: Sources were T cells, B-cell-depleted T cells, or PBMCs; the material itself was cDNA or gDNA.

In terms of age and location, participants ranged from roughly 18 to 100 years and lived in around 22 US areas. Under the authors' procedure: Amplification of reference gene primers provided the estimated nucleated cell counts. Only in-frame clones appear in the TCRdb table, and some are missing; sequencing was by immunoSEQ multiplex PCR. That table furnishes V, J and clone size, whereas the DNA furnished D and trimming. The table lists some 220,000 clones, about four fifths of them singletons. This CDR3 has 15 amino acids. Trimming pared 2 bases from V and 1 base from J, leaving 9 bases between. Germline V lookup: CDR1 SGHNT, CDR2 YYREEE (reference sequence). This clone turned up a few times.

The TCR was taken from a woman between 40 and 55 years old with acute COVID-19. Specimen: PBMCs or T cells enriched from blood (not recorded which). This chain uses TRBV5-4 with TRBJ2-2; D possibly corresponds to TRBD1 (6 bases). The CDR3 loop reads CASSLPGQNTGELFF. Written as DNA, the CDR3 is TGTGCCAGCAGCTTACCGGGACAGAACACCGGGGAGCTGTTTTTT. Supplemented by reference TRBV5-4 and TRBJ2-2, the full variable domain reads ETGVTQSPTHLIKTRGQQVTLRCSSQSGHNTVSWYQQALGQGPQFIFQYYREEENGRGNFPPRFSGLQFPNYSSELNVNALELDDSALYLCASSLPGQNTGELFFGEGSRLTVL.